The present T cell receptor beta chain was sequenced within a study of CD8+ T cells in alopecia areata. Points on this clone: Its antigen remains unknown.

Individuals with alopecia areata gave both lesional scalp punch biopsies and peripheral blood for collection. CDR3 size: 11 residues. Germline V CDR1 and CDR2: MNHEY, SMNVEV (reference sequence). The V and J ends lost 5 bases and 7 bases, in that order; junction bases with no gene match: 2. As the sequencing template, cDNA was produced by extracting RNA and reverse transcribing it. Produced via immunoSEQ multiplex PCR; TCRdb's table is partial and in-frame only. The sample shows some 170,000 clones, around 71% of them seen only once. Study-wide results and caveats: Lesional scalp displayed greater clonality than normal scalp, most notably in alopecia totalis/universalis.

The TCR originated in a human donor with alopecia areata. The rearrangement links TRBV27 to TRBJ2-7; 7 bases fit TRBD1. The specimen was CD8+ T cells sorted from blood, collected at week 0. Written as DNA, the CDR3 is TGTGCCAGCAGTAACAGGGGAGAGCAGTACTTC. Translation gives CASSNRGEQYF.